Presented here are 26 T cell receptor beta chains from one specimen sequenced in a study of blood T cell repertoires in COVID-19. Clones were read by immunoSEQ multiplex PCR, and TCRdb kept only the in-frame ones, dropping some. In the table there are fewer than 400,000 clones, roughly 90% of which are singletons. The sample consisted of PBMCs or T cells enriched from blood (not recorded which). Every receptor here comes from a woman in her twenties or thirties who had recovered from COVID-19.

The V call is TRBV11-2, the J call TRBJ2-7, with TRBD2 as a possible D gene (7 bases). Germline V gene lookup returns CDR1 SGHAT and CDR2 FQNNGV. V gave up 7 bases and J gave up 3 bases, with 22 bases separating them. This CDR3 contains 16 residues. DNA for the CDR3: TGTGCCAGCAAACCCATACGGGGGGCGCCGGGCTACGAGCAGTACTTC. As protein: CASKPIRGAPGYEQYF.

The chain combines TRBV10-2 with TRBJ1-4; D remains ambiguous. The CDR3 runs 14 residues. Trimming removed 3 bases from V and 2 bases from J, with 7 bases in between. Per germline, CDR1 WSHSY and CDR2 SAAADI. CDR3 DNA: TGCGCCAGCAGTGAATGGGCGACTAATGAAAAACTGTTTTTT. Translating gives CASSEWATNEKLFF.

The V and J genes are TRBV6-5 and TRBJ1-1; TRBD1 aligns across 7 bases. There are 14 residues in the CDR3. V shed 6 bases and J 1 base; nucleotides not matched to a gene: 5. The germline CDR1 and CDR2 sequences are MNHEY and SVGAGI. The CDR3 here is CASSQGGGNTEAFF. The CDR3 DNA reads TGTGCCAGCAGCCAGGGGGGTGGGAACACTGAAGCTTTCTTT.

The chain combines TRBV7-2 with TRBJ2-7; 7 nucleotides line up with TRBD2. Germline-derived CDR1 and CDR2 are SGHTA and FQGNSA. Germline trimming cut 3 bases from V and 1 base from J; bases unmatched to any gene: 6. The CDR3 consists of 15 residues. The DNA of the CDR3 is TGTGCCAGCAGCTTTGGGGGGGGGAGATCCTACGAGCAGTACTTC. Its translation is CASSFGGGRSYEQYF.

The chain combines TRBV7-2 with TRBJ2-7; the match to TRBD2 covers 14 bases. The CDR3 contains 17 residues. CDR1 and CDR2 from the germline V gene are SGHTA and FQGNSA. V lost 5 bases, J lost 3 bases, and 9 bases stayed unmatched. CDR3 nucleotides: TGTGCCAGCAGCCCCTCGACTAGCGGGAGGGCTCACTACGAGCAGTACTTC. Translated, it gives CASSPSTSGRAHYEQYF. The variable domain in full, with the rest retrieved from reference TRBV7-2 and TRBJ2-7, is GAGVSQSPSNKVTEKGKDVELRCDPISGHTALYWYRQSLGQGLEFLIYFQGNSAPDKSGLPSDRFSAERTGGSVSTLTIQRTQQEDSAVYLCASSPSTSGRAHYEQYFGPGTRLTVT.

V gene TRBV5-5 combines with J gene TRBJ2-4; possible D gene TRBD2, 6 bases. Per the germline V gene, CDR1 is SGHKS and CDR2 is YYEKEE (reference sequence). The CDR3 covers 16 residues. The ends were cut back, 0 bases at V and 2 bases at J, with 12 bases in the middle. CDR3 bases: TGTGCCAGCAGCTTGGGACGGGACTTTCCCAAAAACATTCAGTACTTC. The encoded protein is CASSLGRDFPKNIQYF.

The gene calls are TRBV29-1 and TRBJ1-2; TRBD1 matches 9 bases. J gave up 6 bases and V 7 bases, and 3 bases lay outside the gene matches. CDR3 length: 11 residues. The germline V gene encodes CDR1 SQVTM and CDR2 ANQGSEA. In DNA form, the CDR3 reads TGCAGCGGGGACAGGGCGGATGGCTACACCTTC. As protein: CSGDRADGYTF.

Worth noting for this clone: Mismatch with germline at one junction end may stem from a read error. The chain is built from TRBV7-7 and TRBJ2-3; 16 bases map to TRBD2. The CDR3 sequence is 16 residues long. Per the germline V gene, CDR1 is SSHAT and CDR2 is FNYEAQ (reference sequence). The CDR3 DNA follows: TGTGCTAGCAGCAAGGGACTAGCGGGGGGGGCAGATACGCAGTATTTT. This translates into CASSKGLAGGADTQYF.

The gene calls are TRBV3-1 (or the pseudogene TRBV3-2) and TRBJ2-7; 7 nucleotides match TRBD1. V shed 5 bases and J 0 bases; nucleotides not matched to a gene: 7. Germline CDR1 LGHDT, CDR2 YNNKEL (reference sequence). The CDR3 totals 15 residues. CDR3 bases: TGTGCCAGCAGCTCCCAACAGGGGATCTCCTACGAGCAGTACTTC. Its protein product is CASSSQQGISYEQYF.

The chain recombines TRBV2 with TRBJ2-3; D possibly corresponds to TRBD1 (5 bases). V lost 6 bases and J lost 2, with 9 bases in between. This CDR3 spans 13 amino acids. Germline CDR1 reads SNHLY; CDR2 reads FYNNEI. The CDR3 here is CASRLQVTDTQYF. The CDR3, as DNA: TGTGCCAGCAGGTTACAGGTCACAGATACGCAGTATTTT. Complete variable domain (other parts from reference TRBV2 and TRBJ2-3): EPEVTQTPSHQVTQMGQEVILRCVPISNHLYFYWYRQILGQKVEFLVSFYNNEISEKSEIFDDQFSVERPDGSNFTLKIRSTKLEDSAMYFCASRLQVTDTQYFGPGTRLTVL.

The V call is TRBV7-2, the J call TRBJ2-3; TRBD1 aligns across 9 bases. Germline CDR1 is SGHTA and CDR2 is FQGNSA. With V trimmed by 7 bases and J by 9 bases, 11 bases remained unmatched. The CDR3 covers 14 residues. The DNA of the CDR3 is TGTGCCAGCACCCATAGGGGACAGGGCGAGACGCAGTATTTT. It specifies CASTHRGQGETQYF.

This clone came up once. The chain carries TRBV5-1 and TRBJ1-2; a weak D match, TRBD1 (6 bases). The CDR3 extends over 13 amino acids. The germline V gene encodes CDR1 SGHRS and CDR2 YFSETQ. Trimming removed 1 base from V and 6 bases from J, with 10 bases in between. CDR3 in amino acids: CASSLTGTHGYTF. The CDR3 DNA reads TGCGCCAGCAGCTTGACAGGGACCCATGGCTACACCTTC.

This clone was observed a single time. The J gene is TRBJ2-3, the V gene TRBV7-3; a weak D match, TRBD1 (6 bases). The V gene lost 5 bases and the J gene lost 3 bases, with 18 bases spanning the gap. This CDR3 is 16 amino acids long. The germline V gene has CDR1 SGHTA and CDR2 FQGTGA. The CDR3 reads CASSTGPGERTDTQYF. In DNA, the CDR3 is TGTGCCAGCAGCACGGGGCCAGGGGAGAGGACAGATACGCAGTATTTT.

This chain uses TRBV9 with TRBJ2-1; 8 bases fit TRBD1. Unmatched junction bases numbered 6, after V lost 0 bases and J lost 4 bases. The CDR3 consists of 16 residues. Germline CDR1 and CDR2: SGDLS and YYNGEE. The CDR3 sequence: CASSVGWTGQYNEQFF. The CDR3 bases are TGTGCCAGCAGCGTAGGGTGGACAGGGCAGTACAATGAGCAGTTCTTC.

The rearrangement joins TRBV2 to TRBJ2-7; 9 bases map to TRBD1. Germline lookup yields CDR1 SNHLY and CDR2 FYNNEI. J lost 5 bases, V lost 6 bases, and 5 bases had no gene match. The CDR3 consists of 13 residues. As DNA, the CDR3 is TGTGCCAGCAGCGACAGGGGGTTTGACGAGCAGTACTTC. Its translation: CASSDRGFDEQYF.

The rearrangement links TRBV3-1 (or the pseudogene TRBV3-2) to TRBJ2-5; no clear D gene. V dropped 1 base and J dropped 1 base, with 10 bases sitting between them. The germline V gene has CDR1 LGHDT and CDR2 YNNKEL (reference sequence). The CDR3 consists of 15 residues. This CDR3 is CASSQGWNSQETQYF. The CDR3 DNA reads TGTGCCAGCAGCCAAGGGTGGAACAGCCAAGAGACCCAGTACTTC.

The chain couples TRBV27 to TRBJ1-5, with D maybe TRBD1 (5 bases). Trimming took off 2 bases at V and 4 bases at J, with 9 bases between the two ends. There are 14 residues in the CDR3. Germline lookup yields CDR1 MNHEY and CDR2 SMNVEV (reference sequence). The DNA of the CDR3 is TGTGCCAGCAGTTTAAGGGGCAAGAATCAGCCCCAGCATTTT. This codes for CASSLRGKNQPQHF.

The chain combines TRBV7-9 with TRBJ1-3; D uncertain. Germline V gene lookup returns CDR1 SEHNR and CDR2 FQNEAQ (reference sequence). The CDR3 length is 14 residues. V was clipped by 2 bases and J by 1 base, with 6 bases between them. Here the CDR3 reads CASSLRESGNTIYF. The CDR3 DNA follows: TGTGCCAGCAGCTTAAGGGAGTCTGGAAACACCATATATTTT.

The chain carries TRBV4-2 and TRBJ2-7; D perhaps matches TRBD2 (6 bases). V was shortened by 0 bases and J by 4 bases, with 16 bases between the two germline ends. CDR3 length: 16 residues. CDR1 LGHNA and CDR2 YNFKEQ come from the germline V gene. The CDR3, as DNA: TGTGCCAGCAGCCAAGATACGGTAGCGGAATGGTACGAGCAGTACTTC. This encodes CASSQDTVAEWYEQYF.

The chain joins TRBV5-1 to TRBJ2-7; D is unclear. The V end lost 1 base, the J end lost 3 bases, and 14 bases lay between the germline ends. The CDR3 is made up of 15 amino acids. Germline CDR1 SGHRS, CDR2 YFSETQ. As DNA, the CDR3 is TGCGCCAGCAGCTTGTCCGGCCTAGAGCACTACGAGCAGTACTTC. As protein: CASSLSGLEHYEQYF.

The CDR3 DNA sequence: TGTGCCAGCAGTTACGGAGGAAATACGCAGTATTTT. It yields the protein CASSYGGNTQYF. The rearrangement links TRBV6-5 to TRBJ2-3; TRBD2 might be the D (5 bases). Trimming took 2 bases from V and 7 from J, leaving 7 bases between them. The CDR3 sequence is 12 residues long. Germline V gene data show CDR1 as MNHEY and CDR2 as SVGAGI.

The chain joins TRBV19 to TRBJ1-1; 7 bases line up with TRBD1. Germline values: CDR1 LNHDA, CDR2 SQIVND (reference sequence). Unmatched junction bases numbered 6, after V lost 1 base and J lost 1 base. The CDR3 consists of 16 residues. CDR3 coding DNA: TGTGCCAGTAGTATAGTCCCCGGACAGGCGAACACTGAAGCTTTCTTT. Encoded protein: CASSIVPGQANTEAFF.

This clone appeared once. This sequence joins TRBV3-1 (or the pseudogene TRBV3-2) and TRBJ2-5; a weak D match, TRBD2 (5 bases). Germline CDR1 reads LGHDT; CDR2 reads YNNKEL (reference sequence). This CDR3 has 15 residues. Trimming cost V 4 bases and J 5 bases, with 17 bases left between them. As DNA, the CDR3 is TGTGCCAGCAGCCGACCCGGGAAAGTCAAGGAGACCCAGTACTTC. Amino acids: CASSRPGKVKETQYF.

This sequence joins TRBV4-1 and TRBJ1-1; perhaps TRBD1 as D (5 bases). This CDR3 has 15 amino acids. V was pared by 0 bases and J by 3 bases, with 11 bases between. The germline CDR1 and CDR2 sequences are MGHRA and YSYEKL. DNA of the CDR3: TGCGCCAGCAGCCAAGAGGGGCCAGGGCACACTGAAGCTTTCTTT. Its translation is CASSQEGPGHTEAFF.

This rearrangement joins TRBV5-1 to TRBJ2-1, with 8 bases identical to TRBD1. The CDR3 spans 13 residues. The V gene end was trimmed by 5 bases and the J gene end by 7 bases; junction bases not matched to a gene: 5. CDR1 and CDR2 (germline): SGHRS, YFSETQ. The CDR3 DNA reads TGCGCCAGCAGGCAGGGGGCGGGGAATGAGCAGTTCTTC. Translating gives CASRQGAGNEQFF.

CDR3 residues: CASSADRGTNYGYTF. CDR3 nucleotides: TGTGCCAGCAGCGCTGACAGGGGGACTAACTATGGCTACACCTTC. The rearrangement uses TRBV11-1 and TRBJ1-2; TRBD1 matches 9 bases. Germline V CDR1 and CDR2: SGHAT, FQDESV (reference sequence). V dropped 5 bases and J dropped 0; count of bases not matched to a gene: 4. This CDR3 is built from 15 residues.